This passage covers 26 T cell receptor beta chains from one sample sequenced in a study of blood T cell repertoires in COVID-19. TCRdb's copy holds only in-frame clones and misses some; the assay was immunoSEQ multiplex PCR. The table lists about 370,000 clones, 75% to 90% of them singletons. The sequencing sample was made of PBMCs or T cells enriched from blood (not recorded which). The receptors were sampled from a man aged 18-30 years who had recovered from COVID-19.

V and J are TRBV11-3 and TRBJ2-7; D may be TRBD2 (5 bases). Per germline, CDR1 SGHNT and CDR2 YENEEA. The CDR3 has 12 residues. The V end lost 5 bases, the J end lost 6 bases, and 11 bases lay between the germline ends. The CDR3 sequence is CASSGGGGEQYF. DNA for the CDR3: TGTGCCAGCAGCGGTGGTGGAGGCGAGCAGTACTTC. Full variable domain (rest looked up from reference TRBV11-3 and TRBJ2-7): EAGVVQSPRYKIIEKKQPVAFWCNPISGHNTLYWYLQNLGQGPELLIRYENEEAVDDSQLPKDRFSAERLKGVDSTLKIQPAELGDSAVYLCASSGGGGEQYFGPGTRLTVT.

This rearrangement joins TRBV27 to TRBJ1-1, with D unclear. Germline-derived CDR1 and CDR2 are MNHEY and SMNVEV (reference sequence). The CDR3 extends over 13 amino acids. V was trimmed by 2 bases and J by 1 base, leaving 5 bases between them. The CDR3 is CASSLTSNTEAFF. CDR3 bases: TGTGCCAGCAGTTTAACATCGAACACTGAAGCTTTCTTT.

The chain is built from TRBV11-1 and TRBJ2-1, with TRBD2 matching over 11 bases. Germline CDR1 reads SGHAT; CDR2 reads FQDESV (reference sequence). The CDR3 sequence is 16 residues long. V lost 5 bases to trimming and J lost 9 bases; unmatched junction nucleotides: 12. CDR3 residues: CASSTPTSGTLGEQFF. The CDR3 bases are TGTGCCAGCAGCACTCCGACTAGCGGGACCTTGGGTGAGCAGTTCTTC.

CDR3 bases: TGCGCCAGCAGCTTCGGGAACACTGAAGCTTTCTTT. It specifies CASSFGNTEAFF. This chain connects TRBV5-1 to TRBJ1-1; D uncertain. Between the trimmed V and J ends, which lost 2 bases and 1 base, there was a span of 3 bases. The germline V gene encodes CDR1 SGHRS and CDR2 YFSETQ. The CDR3 length is 12 residues.

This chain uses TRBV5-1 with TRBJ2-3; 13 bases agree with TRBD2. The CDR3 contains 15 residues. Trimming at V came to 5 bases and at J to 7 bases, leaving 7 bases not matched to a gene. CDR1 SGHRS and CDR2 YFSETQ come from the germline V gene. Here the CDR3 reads CASRQTSGGAYTQYF. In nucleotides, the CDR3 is TGCGCCAGCAGGCAAACTAGCGGGGGGGCATATACGCAGTATTTT.

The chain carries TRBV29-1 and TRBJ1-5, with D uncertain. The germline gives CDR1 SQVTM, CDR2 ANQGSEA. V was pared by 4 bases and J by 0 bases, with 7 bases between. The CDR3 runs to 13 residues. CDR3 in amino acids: CSVAEGSNQPQHF. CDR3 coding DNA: TGCAGCGTTGCTGAGGGTAGCAATCAGCCCCAGCATTTT.

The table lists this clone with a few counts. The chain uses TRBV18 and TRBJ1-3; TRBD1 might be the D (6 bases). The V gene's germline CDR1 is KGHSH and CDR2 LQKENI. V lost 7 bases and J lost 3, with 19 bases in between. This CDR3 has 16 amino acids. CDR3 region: CASWPRGGAHGNTIYF. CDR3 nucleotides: TGTGCCAGCTGGCCACGCGGGGGCGCTCATGGAAACACCATATATTTT.

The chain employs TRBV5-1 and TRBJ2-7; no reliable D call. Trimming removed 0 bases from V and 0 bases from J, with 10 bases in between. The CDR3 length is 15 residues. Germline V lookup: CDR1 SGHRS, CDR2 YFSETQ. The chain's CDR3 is CASSLGQISSYEQYF. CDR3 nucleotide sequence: TGCGCCAGCAGCTTGGGTCAGATCAGCTCCTACGAGCAGTACTTC.

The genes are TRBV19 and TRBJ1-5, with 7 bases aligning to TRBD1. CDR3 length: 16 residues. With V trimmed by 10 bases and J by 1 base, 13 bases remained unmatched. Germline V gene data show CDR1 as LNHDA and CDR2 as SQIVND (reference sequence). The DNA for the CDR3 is TGTGCCAAGACAGGGACACACGCCGGGAGCAATCAGCCCCAGCATTTT. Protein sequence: CAKTGTHAGSNQPQHF.

DNA for the CDR3: TGCGCCAGCAGCCAAGACCCGACAGGGAACTATGGCTACACCTTC. Residues: CASSQDPTGNYGYTF. The rearrangement uses TRBV4-1 and TRBJ1-2, with 7 bases lining up with TRBD1. Per germline, CDR1 MGHRA and CDR2 YSYEKL. V was clipped by 0 bases and J by 2 bases; unmatched bases: 3. CDR3 length equals 15 residues.

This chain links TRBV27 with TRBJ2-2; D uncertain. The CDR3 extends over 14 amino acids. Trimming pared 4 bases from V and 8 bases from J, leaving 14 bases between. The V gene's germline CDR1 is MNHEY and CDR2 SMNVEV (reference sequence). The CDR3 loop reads CASSYSSLLGELFF. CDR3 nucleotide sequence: TGTGCCAGCAGTTATTCTTCTCTCTTGGGGGAGCTGTTTTTT.

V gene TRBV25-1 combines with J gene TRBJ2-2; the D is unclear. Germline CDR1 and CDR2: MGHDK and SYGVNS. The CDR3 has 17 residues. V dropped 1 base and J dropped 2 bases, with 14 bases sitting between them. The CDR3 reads CASSESMNSLNTGELFF. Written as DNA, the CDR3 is TGTGCCAGCAGTGAATCTATGAACAGCCTTAACACCGGGGAGCTGTTTTTT.

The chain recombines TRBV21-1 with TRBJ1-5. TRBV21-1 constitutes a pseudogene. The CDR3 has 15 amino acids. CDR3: CASSDRGPGNQPQHF. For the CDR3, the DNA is TGTGCCAGCAGCGATCGGGGTCCTGGCAATCAGCCCCAGCATTTT.

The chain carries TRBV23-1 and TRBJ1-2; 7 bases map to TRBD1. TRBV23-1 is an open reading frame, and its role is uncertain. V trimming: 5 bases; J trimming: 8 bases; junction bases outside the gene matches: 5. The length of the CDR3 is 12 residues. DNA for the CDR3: TGCGCCAGCAGTAAGGGGGCACGGGGCTACACCTTC. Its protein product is CASSKGARGYTF.

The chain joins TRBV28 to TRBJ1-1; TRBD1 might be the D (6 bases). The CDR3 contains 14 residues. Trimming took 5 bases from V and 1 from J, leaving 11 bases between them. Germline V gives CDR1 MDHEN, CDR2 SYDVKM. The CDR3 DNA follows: TGTGCCAGCAGTGCCTACAGGGCGAACACTGAAGCTTTCTTT. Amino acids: CASSAYRANTEAFF.

CDR3 nucleotides: TGTGCCAGCAGCTCGGACACTTATGGCTACACCTTC. This gives the protein CASSSDTYGYTF. The chain joins TRBV5-4 to TRBJ1-2; possible D gene TRBD1, 5 bases. CDR3 length: 12 residues. Germline V CDR1 and CDR2: SGHNT, YYREEE (reference sequence). V was clipped by 3 bases and J by 5 bases, with 8 bases between them.

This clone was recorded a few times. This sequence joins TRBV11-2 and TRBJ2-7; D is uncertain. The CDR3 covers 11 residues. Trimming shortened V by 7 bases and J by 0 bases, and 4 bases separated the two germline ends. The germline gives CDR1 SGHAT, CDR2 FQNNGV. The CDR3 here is CASTNSYEQYF. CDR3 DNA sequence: TGTGCCAGCACCAACTCCTACGAGCAGTACTTC.

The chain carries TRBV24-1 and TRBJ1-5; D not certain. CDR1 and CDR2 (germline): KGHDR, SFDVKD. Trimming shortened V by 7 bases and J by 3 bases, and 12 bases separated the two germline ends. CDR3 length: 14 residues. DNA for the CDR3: TGTGCCACCAGGGCCCGAGCGGCCAATCAGCCCCAGCATTTT. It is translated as CATRARAANQPQHF.

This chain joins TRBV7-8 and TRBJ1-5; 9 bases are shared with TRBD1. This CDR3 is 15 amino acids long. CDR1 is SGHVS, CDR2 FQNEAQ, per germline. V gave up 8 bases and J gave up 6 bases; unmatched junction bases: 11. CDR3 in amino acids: CASASGTGSGQPQHF. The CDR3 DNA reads TGTGCCAGCGCATCCGGGACAGGGAGCGGTCAGCCCCAGCATTTT. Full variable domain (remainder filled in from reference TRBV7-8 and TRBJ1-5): GAGVSQSPRYKVAKRGQDVALRCDPISGHVSLFWYQQALGQGPEFLTYFQNEAQLDKSGLPSDRFFAERPEGSVSTLKIQRTQQEDSAVYLCASASGTGSGQPQHFGDGTRLSIL.

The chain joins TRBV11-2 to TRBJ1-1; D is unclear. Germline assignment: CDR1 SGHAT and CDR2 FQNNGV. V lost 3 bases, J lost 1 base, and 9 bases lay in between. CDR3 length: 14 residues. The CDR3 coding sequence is TGTGCCAGCAGCTTGGGCATAGGGAACACTGAAGCTTTCTTT. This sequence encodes CASSLGIGNTEAFF.

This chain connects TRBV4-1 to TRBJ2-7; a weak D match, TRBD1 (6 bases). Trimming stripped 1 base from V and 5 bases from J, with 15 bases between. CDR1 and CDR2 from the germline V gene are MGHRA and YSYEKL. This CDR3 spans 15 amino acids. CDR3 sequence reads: CASSQGLTGLDEQYF. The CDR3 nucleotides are TGCGCCAGCAGCCAAGGCCTAACAGGGTTGGACGAGCAGTACTTC.

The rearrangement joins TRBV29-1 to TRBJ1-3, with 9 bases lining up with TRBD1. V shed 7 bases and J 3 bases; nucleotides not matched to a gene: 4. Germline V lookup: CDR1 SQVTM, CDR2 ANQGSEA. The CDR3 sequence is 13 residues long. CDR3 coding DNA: TGCAGCGCACGGGGACAGGGTGGAAACACCATATATTTT. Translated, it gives CSARGQGGNTIYF.

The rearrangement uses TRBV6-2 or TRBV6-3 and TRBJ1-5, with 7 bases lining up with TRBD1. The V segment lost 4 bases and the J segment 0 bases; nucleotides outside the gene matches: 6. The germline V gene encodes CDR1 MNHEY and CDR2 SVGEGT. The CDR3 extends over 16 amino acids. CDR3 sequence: CASSFFTGASNQPQHF. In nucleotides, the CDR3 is TGTGCCAGCAGTTTCTTTACAGGGGCTAGCAATCAGCCCCAGCATTTT.

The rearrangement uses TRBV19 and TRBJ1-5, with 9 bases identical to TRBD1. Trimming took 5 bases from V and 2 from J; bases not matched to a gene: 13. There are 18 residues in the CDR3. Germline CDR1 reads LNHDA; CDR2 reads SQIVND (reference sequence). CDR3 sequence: CASSGTGSLVFGNQPQHF. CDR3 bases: TGTGCCAGTAGTGGGACAGGGAGTCTGGTTTTCGGCAATCAGCCCCAGCATTTT.

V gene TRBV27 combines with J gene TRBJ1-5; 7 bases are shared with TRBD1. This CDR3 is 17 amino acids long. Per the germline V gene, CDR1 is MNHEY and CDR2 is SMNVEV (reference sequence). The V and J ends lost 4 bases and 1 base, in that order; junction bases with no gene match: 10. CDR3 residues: CASSSSQGVRSNQPQHF. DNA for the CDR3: TGTGCCAGCAGTTCCAGCCAGGGGGTACGAAGCAATCAGCCCCAGCATTTT.

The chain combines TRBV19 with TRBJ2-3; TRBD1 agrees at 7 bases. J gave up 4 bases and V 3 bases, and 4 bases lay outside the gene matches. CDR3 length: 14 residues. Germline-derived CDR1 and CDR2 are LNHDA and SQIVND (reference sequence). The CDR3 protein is CASSIGTAADTQYF. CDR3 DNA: TGTGCCAGTAGTATTGGGACAGCAGCAGATACGCAGTATTTT.